These 25 T cell receptor beta chains were sequenced from one sample in a study of metastatic and nonmetastatic thyroid tumors. Thyroid surgery took place with no prior treatment in any patient. With MiXCR, TCRdb reprocessed the PCR reads. The sample has 32,000 or so clones; about 18% are singletons. The sequencing input was blood. The receptors come from a male donor with papillary thyroid cancer or a benign thyroid nodule (not recorded which). Some clones in this sample may be carry-over from other donors' samples.

The J gene is TRBJ1-1, the V gene TRBV6-1; 8 nucleotides agree with TRBD1. The CDR3 runs to 14 residues. Trimming took 4 bases from V and 5 from J; bases not matched to a gene: 6. In germline, CDR1 is MNHNS, CDR2 SASEGT. The CDR3 loop reads CASSAQDRATEAFF. The CDR3 bases are TGTGCCAGCAGTGCCCAGGACAGGGCGACTGAAGCTTTCTTT.

This clone has a handful of counts. J is TRBJ1-2 and V is TRBV6-5; D is undetermined. The V and J ends lost 0 bases and 7 bases respectively, with 15 bases between them. The V gene's germline CDR1 is MNHEY and CDR2 SVGAGI. The CDR3 extends over 15 amino acids. CDR3 coding DNA: TGTGCCAGCAGTTACTCTAGGCGGCTCTTGGGTGGCTACACCTTC. Amino acids: CASSYSRRLLGGYTF.

This clone was found many times. The gene calls are TRBV11-1 and TRBJ2-3, with D unclear. Looked up from germline, CDR1 is SGHAT and CDR2 is FQDESV (reference sequence). The CDR3 spans 15 residues. The ends were cut back, 2 bases at V and 1 base at J, with 10 bases in the middle. As DNA, the CDR3 is TGTGCCAGCAGCTTAATCGGGTTGCGCACAGATACGCAGTATTTT. This encodes CASSLIGLRTDTQYF.

This clone was counted a few times. The chain recombines TRBV10-3 with TRBJ1-1; 7 bases match TRBD1. The CDR3 has 13 amino acids. Germline loops: CDR1 ENHRY, CDR2 SYGVKD. The CDR3 loop is CVSLEGAGTEAFF. CDR3 nucleotides: TGTGTCAGCCTCGAGGGGGCGGGCACTGAAGCTTTCTTT.

This clone came up once. The chain has TRBV7-8 and TRBJ2-7, with TRBD1 identical over 8 bases. V shed 5 bases, J shed 3 bases, and the junction held 9 bases outside the gene matches. The CDR3 runs to 15 residues. CDR1 is SGHVS and CDR2 is FQNEAQ in the germline V gene. The CDR3 loop is CASSLGTGLGYEQYF. The CDR3 bases are TGTGCCAGCAGCCTCGGGACAGGCCTCGGCTACGAGCAGTACTTC.

This clone occurred many times. This chain connects TRBV7-8 to TRBJ2-7; no reliable D call. The CDR3 is 15 residues long. V dropped 5 bases and J dropped 6 bases, with 20 bases sitting between them. Germline V gene sequence: CDR1 SGHVS, CDR2 FQNEAQ. Written as DNA, the CDR3 is TGTGCCAGCAGCCCTACACGAGTGGGGTTTCGCGAGCAGTACTTC. Residues: CASSPTRVGFREQYF.

By its share, this clone is medium-sized. The genes are TRBV2 and TRBJ1-1; D not certain. This CDR3 comprises 13 residues. The V end lost 1 base, the J end lost 0 bases, and 3 bases lay between the germline ends. CDR1 is SNHLY and CDR2 is FYNNEI in the germline V gene. The CDR3 DNA reads TGTGCCAGCAGTGAAGAGGTGAACACTGAAGCTTTCTTT. Amino acids: CASSEEVNTEAFF. The entire variable domain, with the rest obtained from reference TRBV2 and TRBJ1-1, is as follows: EPEVTQTPSHQVTQMGQEVILRCVPISNHLYFYWYRQILGQKVEFLVSFYNNEISEKSEIFDDQFSVERPDGSNFTLKIRSTKLEDSAMYFCASSEEVNTEAFFGQGTRLTVV.

This clone occurred many times. The chain employs TRBV7-3 and TRBJ2-5; 10 bases match TRBD1. The CDR3 has 15 amino acids. In germline, CDR1 is SGHTA, CDR2 FQGTGA. V lost 5 bases, J lost 5 bases, and 8 bases stayed unmatched. CDR3 nucleotides: TGTGCCAGCAGCCCGACAGGGGGCGGTCTGGAGACCCAGTACTTC. This translates into CASSPTGGGLETQYF.

For this clone: Since no conserved phenylalanine or tryptophan closes the CDR3, a read error is the likely cause. The CDR3 sequence: CASSPARVGYEQYI. DNA for the CDR3: TGTGCCAGCAGCCCCGCCAGGGTGGGCTACGAGCAGTACATC. The chain has TRBV9 and TRBJ2-7; the D gene is possibly TRBD1 (5 bases). Trimming cost V 4 bases and J 3 bases, with 14 bases left between them. Germline-derived CDR1 and CDR2 are SGDLS and YYNGEE. The CDR3 consists of 14 residues.

This clone has at least ten counts. This chain uses TRBV20-1 with TRBJ2-2; 8 nucleotides match TRBD2. The CDR3 has 17 amino acids. Germline V gene data show CDR1 as DFQATT and CDR2 as SNEGSKA (reference sequence). The V and J ends lost 3 bases and 4 bases, in that order; junction bases with no gene match: 13. The CDR3 DNA is TGCAGTGCTAGCCCGGGGGGCGGGGGGTACGGCACCGGGGAGCTGTTTTTT. As protein: CSASPGGGGYGTGELFF.

The chain links TRBV12-3 or TRBV12-4 to TRBJ2-2, with 9 bases identical to TRBD1. The CDR3 contains 15 residues. The junction had 12 bases not matched to a gene; V was cut back by 6 bases and J by 10 bases. The CDR3 nucleotides are TGTGCCAGCAGGGCGGACAGGGGTAACACTGCGGAGCTGTTTTTT. Translation gives CASRADRGNTAELFF.

This clone was found many times. The sample carries other DNA sequences with the same CDR3. V is TRBV12-3 or TRBV12-4 and J is TRBJ2-1; 14 bases are a match to TRBD2. V was pared by 6 bases and J by 6 bases, with 1 base of the junction left unmatched. The CDR3 covers 14 residues. CDR3 DNA sequence: TGTGCCAGCAGCGGACTAGCGGGAGGCAATGAGCAGTTCTTC. Amino acid sequence: CASSGLAGGNEQFF.

This clone has at least ten counts. The chain's CDR3 is CAISEQGGYGYTF. The CDR3 coding sequence is TGTGCCATCAGTGAACAGGGAGGCTATGGCTACACCTTC. The V and J genes are TRBV10-3 and TRBJ1-2; tentatively, D is TRBD1 (6 bases). V lost 3 bases and J 4 bases, leaving 9 bases between the germline ends. This CDR3 region has 13 residues. Germline CDR1 reads ENHRY; CDR2 reads SYGVKD.

This clone was found many times. Written as DNA, the CDR3 is TGTGCCAGCAGCCAAGTTGGGTACGGCGGAGGGGAGACCCAGTACTTC. Translation gives CASSQVGYGGGETQYF. The genes are TRBV4-2 and TRBJ2-5, with a possible D match to TRBD2 (6 bases). The V gene lost 1 base and the J gene lost 5 bases, with 17 bases spanning the gap. Germline V gives CDR1 LGHNA, CDR2 YNFKEQ. The length of the CDR3 is 16 residues.

The genes are TRBV7-6 and TRBJ1-3, with 12 positions matching TRBD1. The CDR3 spans 16 residues. Germline lookup yields CDR1 SGHVS and CDR2 FNYEAQ. V lost 5 bases, J lost 3 bases, and 5 bases stayed unmatched. The CDR3 nucleotides read TGTGCCAGCAGCCAGGGACAGGGGGCGAGTGGAAACACCATATATTTT. Amino acid sequence: CASSQGQGASGNTIYF.

This clone was detected many times. The chain is built from TRBV15 and TRBJ2-5; D is ambiguous. CDR1 is LNHNV and CDR2 is YYDKDF in the germline V gene (reference sequence). The CDR3 extends over 13 amino acids. V was trimmed by 3 bases and J by 5 bases, leaving 10 bases between them. The CDR3 DNA is TGTGCCACCAGCAGCATCCCTGGGGAGACCCAGTACTTC. Its protein is CATSSIPGETQYF.

This clone was counted ten times or more. At the DNA level, this CDR3 is encoded by other sequences in the same sample as well. The rearrangement joins TRBV5-6 to TRBJ2-5; 9 bases are shared with TRBD2. There are 12 residues in the CDR3. V trimming: 0 bases; J trimming: 13 bases; junction bases outside the gene matches: 4. Germline loops: CDR1 SGHDT, CDR2 YYEEEE. The CDR3 reads CASSLDSGRLYF. Here the CDR3 DNA reads TGTGCCAGCAGCTTGGATAGCGGGAGATTGTACTTC.

The rearrangement joins TRBV6-1 to TRBJ1-4; maybe TRBD1 (5 bases). CDR1 is MNHNS, CDR2 SASEGT, per germline. Trimming shortened V by 6 bases and J by 11 bases, and 13 bases separated the two germline ends. There are 12 residues in the CDR3. This CDR3 reads CASRGEREKLFF. CDR3 DNA sequence: TGTGCCAGCAGGGGGGAGCGGGAGAAACTGTTTTTT.

At least ten counts were recorded for this clone. The chain is built from TRBV7-2 and TRBJ1-2; D not resolved. Germline V lookup: CDR1 SGHTA, CDR2 FQGNSA. Trimming shortened V by 3 bases and J by 2 bases, and 7 bases separated the two germline ends. The CDR3 covers 13 residues. The CDR3: CASSFGRNYGYTF. The CDR3 nucleotides are TGTGCCAGCAGCTTCGGCAGGAACTATGGCTACACCTTC.

The sample holds many counts of this clone. V is TRBV7-2 and J is TRBJ2-5; no clear D. CDR3 length equals 12 residues. Germline V gene sequence: CDR1 SGHTA, CDR2 FQGNSA. Trimming removed 1 base from V and 3 bases from J, with 3 bases in between. CDR3 in amino acids: CASSLDKETQYF. The DNA for the CDR3 is TGTGCCAGCAGCTTAGACAAAGAGACCCAGTACTTC.

This clone was observed a handful of times. This rearrangement joins TRBV6-6 to TRBJ2-2; D may be TRBD1 or TRBD2 (5 bases each). Trimming took off 2 bases at V and 4 bases at J, with 11 bases between the two ends. Germline CDR1 MNHNY, CDR2 SVGAGI (reference sequence). The CDR3 length is 15 residues. The chain's CDR3 is CASSYEGRLTGELFF. CDR3 coding DNA: TGTGCCAGCAGTTACGAGGGGCGACTCACCGGGGAGCTGTTTTTT.

This clone was observed at least ten times. The chain recombines TRBV14 with TRBJ2-7; TRBD1 agrees at 8 bases. This CDR3 is 17 amino acids long. Germline V gene lookup returns CDR1 SGHDN and CDR2 FVKESK. The trim removed 0 bases at V and 4 bases at J, leaving 11 bases unmatched. CDR3 sequence: CASSQDLPGQGYYEQYF. CDR3 nucleotide sequence: TGTGCCAGCAGCCAAGACCTTCCCGGACAGGGCTATTACGAGCAGTACTTC. Combining the CDR3 with reference TRBV14 and TRBJ2-7 gives the whole variable domain EAGVTQFPSHSVIEKGQTVTLRCDPISGHDNLYWYRRVMGKEIKFLLHFVKESKQDESGMPNNRFLAERTGGTYSTLKVQPAELEDSGVYFCASSQDLPGQGYYEQYFGPGTRLTVT.

This clone was seen repeatedly, ten times or more. This sequence joins TRBV18 and TRBJ1-4; D is undetermined. V shed 2 bases and J shed 8 bases, with 9 bases lying between them. The CDR3 has 13 residues. Germline loops: CDR1 KGHSH, CDR2 LQKENI. CDR3: CASSPVGVEKLFF. In nucleotides, the CDR3 is TGTGCCAGCTCACCAGTTGGGGTGGAAAAACTGTTTTTT.

V usage is TRBV11-1 and J usage is TRBJ2-1, with TRBD2 matching over 11 bases. The CDR3 runs 16 residues. The germline CDR1 and CDR2 sequences are SGHAT and FQDESV (reference sequence). Losses at the gene ends were 3 bases for V and 5 bases for J; bases not matched to a gene: 6. CDR3 bases: TGTGCCAGCAGCTTGGGGCTAGCGGGAGGCGACAATGAGCAGTTCTTC. It codes for CASSLGLAGGDNEQFF.

In this sample, this clone turned up many times. The V gene is TRBV7-6, the J gene TRBJ2-1; no clear D. Germline V gives CDR1 SGHVS, CDR2 FNYEAQ. CDR3 length: 12 amino acids. The germline V and J ends were trimmed by 3 bases and 7 bases, with 7 bases remaining between them. The CDR3: CASSLAINEQFF. CDR3 DNA sequence: TGTGCCAGCAGCTTGGCCATAAATGAGCAGTTCTTC.